The 24 T cell receptor beta chains below come from one sample, sequenced in a study of cytomegalovirus exposure and HLA in healthy donors. The PCR ran on 60 Vbeta and 13 Jbeta primers. The table came from immunoSEQ multiplex PCR; TCRdb's copy has only in-frame clones and leaves some out. This table has some 120,000 clones, roughly 83% appearing once. The sample consisted of PBMCs. The receptors stem from a man aged 25 to 40 in good health and CMV-seropositive.

V gene TRBV11-3 combines with J gene TRBJ2-7; D might be TRBD1 (5 bases). V was shortened by 5 bases and J by 7 bases, with 18 bases between the two germline ends. The CDR3 totals 14 residues. Germline CDR1 is SGHNT and CDR2 is YENEEA. CDR3 DNA sequence: TGTGCCAGCAGCCTACTCACAGGACCTGGAGAGCAGTACTTC. This encodes CASSLLTGPGEQYF. The complete variable domain, with remaining parts taken from reference TRBV11-3 and TRBJ2-7, reads EAGVVQSPRYKIIEKKQPVAFWCNPISGHNTLYWYLQNLGQGPELLIRYENEEAVDDSQLPKDRFSAERLKGVDSTLKIQPAELGDSAVYLCASSLLTGPGEQYFGPGTRLTVT.

CDR3 bases: TGCGCCAGCAGCCAAGTACCAGGGGAGAACACTGAAGCTTTCTTT. This translates into CASSQVPGENTEAFF. The chain has TRBV4-1 and TRBJ1-1; the D gene is possibly TRBD1 (6 bases). V dropped 1 base and J dropped 1 base, with 10 bases sitting between them. CDR1 and CDR2 (germline): MGHRA, YSYEKL. This CDR3 spans 15 amino acids.

This clone was counted only a few times. The V call is TRBV4-3, the J call TRBJ1-1; a possible D gene is TRBD1 (6 bases). Germline V gene sequence: CDR1 LGHNA, CDR2 YSLEER. Between the trimmed V and J ends, which lost 1 base and 3 bases, there was a span of 12 bases. The CDR3 sequence is 15 residues long. The CDR3 nucleotides read TGCGCCAGCAGCCAAGTCCAGGGGTCGTACACTGAAGCTTTCTTT. As protein: CASSQVQGSYTEAFF.

The chain links TRBV30 to TRBJ1-4; 9 positions match TRBD1. This CDR3 is built from 13 residues. Losses at the gene ends were 7 bases for V and 2 bases for J; bases not matched to a gene: 2. Germline CDR1 reads GTSNPN; CDR2 reads SVGIG (reference sequence). The CDR3 DNA is TGTGCCTCAGACAGGGGGACTAATGAAAAACTGTTTTTT. This encodes CASDRGTNEKLFF.

This clone was observed a few times. The chain uses TRBV2 and TRBJ1-2, with 8 bases that match TRBD1. The V and J ends lost 6 bases and 0 bases, in that order; junction bases with no gene match: 6. From germline, CDR1 is SNHLY and CDR2 FYNNEI. The CDR3 sequence is 15 residues long. CDR3 sequence reads: CASSIDRGSNYGYTF. The CDR3 coding sequence is TGTGCCAGCAGCATTGACAGGGGCTCTAACTATGGCTACACCTTC.

In this sample, this clone turned up a few times. The chain has TRBV5-1 and TRBJ1-1; weak D call: TRBD1 (5 bases). Germline CDR1 and CDR2: SGHRS and YFSETQ. The ends were cut back, 4 bases at V and 2 bases at J, with 12 bases in the middle. CDR3 length equals 14 residues. The CDR3 loop is CASSPLQGNTEAFF. CDR3 sequence (DNA): TGCGCCAGCAGCCCCCTGCAGGGTAACACTGAAGCTTTCTTT.

CDR3 amino acids: CASSPPDRVKGEKLFF. CDR3 coding DNA: TGTGCCAGCTCACCACCGGACAGGGTAAAAGGTGAAAAACTGTTTTTT. V is TRBV18 and J is TRBJ1-4; 8 nucleotides align to TRBD1. Germline V gene sequence: CDR1 KGHSH, CDR2 LQKENI. Unmatched junction bases numbered 7, after V lost 0 bases and J lost 7 bases. This CDR3 contains 16 residues.

This chain links TRBV29-1 with TRBJ1-2; 8 nucleotides align to TRBD1. CDR3 length equals 13 residues. Germline V CDR1 and CDR2: SQVTM, ANQGSEA. V trimming: 5 bases; J trimming: 7 bases; junction bases outside the gene matches: 9. Here the CDR3 reads CSVWTGSYSGYTF. Written as DNA, the CDR3 is TGCAGCGTTTGGACAGGGTCATATTCTGGCTACACCTTC.

The chain uses TRBV6-1 and TRBJ1-2, with 8 positions matching TRBD1. V was clipped by 5 bases and J by 7 bases; unmatched bases: 9. The CDR3 spans 14 residues. Looked up from germline, CDR1 is MNHNS and CDR2 is SASEGT. The CDR3 DNA reads as TGTGCCAGCAGTTCTTACAGGGGGTTCTCTGGCTACACCTTC. Translation gives CASSSYRGFSGYTF.

The rearrangement links TRBV19 to TRBJ1-5; D perhaps matches TRBD1 (5 bases). V lost 3 bases and J lost 0, with 9 bases in between. The CDR3 runs 15 residues. The germline gives CDR1 LNHDA, CDR2 SQIVND (reference sequence). The CDR3 DNA follows: TGTGCCAGTAGTATGGGGCCCTATAGCAATCAGCCCCAGCATTTT. It is translated as CASSMGPYSNQPQHF.

The chain uses TRBV6-1 and TRBJ1-2, with D possibly matching TRBD1 (6 bases). Germline CDR1 is MNHNS and CDR2 is SASEGT. The CDR3 runs 12 residues. Trimming shortened V by 3 bases and J by 8 bases, and 10 bases separated the two germline ends. The CDR3 bases are TGTGCCAGCAGTGACAGGGGCCGCGGCTACACCTTC. The encoded protein is CASSDRGRGYTF.

The chain carries TRBV4-3 and TRBJ2-7; 12 bases fit TRBD2. The junction had 20 bases not matched to a gene; V was cut back by 3 bases and J by 2 bases. Germline V gives CDR1 LGHNA, CDR2 YSLEER. This CDR3 has 21 residues. CDR3 nucleotides: TGCGCCAGCAGCCAGTGGAAAGAAGCCCTAGCGGGAGGGCCGTTGACCTACGAGCAGTACTTC. Translating gives CASSQWKEALAGGPLTYEQYF.

V is TRBV28 and J is TRBJ2-7, with TRBD2 matching over 12 bases. V lost 5 bases and J lost 6; bases outside the gene matches: 5. The CDR3 loop spans 14 amino acids. CDR1 MDHEN and CDR2 SYDVKM come from the germline V gene. CDR3 DNA sequence: TGTGCCAGCAGTCGCTCTAGCGGGAGGGTCGAGCAGTACTTC. Encoded protein: CASSRSSGRVEQYF.

This rearrangement joins TRBV6-1 to TRBJ2-7; the D gene is possibly TRBD2 (7 bases). V gave up 3 bases and J gave up 5 bases, with 17 bases separating them. Germline loops: CDR1 MNHNS, CDR2 SASEGT. The CDR3 is made up of 15 amino acids. The CDR3 bases are TGTGCCAGCAGTGACCTGGCAGGGGAGGGCAACGAGCAGTACTTC. It codes for CASSDLAGEGNEQYF.

The rearrangement uses TRBV9 and TRBJ1-5; perhaps TRBD1 as D (5 bases). The CDR3 is made up of 21 amino acids. V was shortened by 0 bases and J by 0 bases, with 25 bases between the two germline ends. Germline assignment: CDR1 SGDLS and CDR2 YYNGEE. Here the CDR3 reads CASSVERKGGGDGDSNQPQHF. The DNA of the CDR3 is TGTGCCAGCAGCGTAGAGAGAAAGGGTGGGGGGGACGGTGATAGCAATCAGCCCCAGCATTTT.

The chain couples TRBV18 to TRBJ1-1; no firm D call. Germline CDR1 reads KGHSH; CDR2 reads LQKENI. The CDR3 totals 14 residues. V shed 0 bases and J shed 1 base, with 6 bases lying between them. The CDR3 region is CASSPPNRNTEAFF. CDR3 nucleotides: TGTGCCAGCTCACCACCGAACAGGAACACTGAAGCTTTCTTT. The full variable domain, in which reference TRBV18 and TRBJ1-1 provide the parts outside the CDR3, is NAGVMQNPRHLVRRRGQEARLRCSPMKGHSHVYWYRQLPEEGLKFMVYLQKENIIDESGMPKERFSAEFPKEGPSILRIQQVVRGDSAAYFCASSPPNRNTEAFFGQGTRLTVV.

The V and J genes are TRBV5-1 and TRBJ1-4; 9 nucleotides agree with TRBD1. After removal of 3 bases from V and 6 bases from J, the junction contained 3 bases not matched to a gene. Germline loops: CDR1 SGHRS, CDR2 YFSETQ. The CDR3 has 14 residues. The CDR3 region is CASSWGQGDEKLFF. CDR3 DNA: TGCGCCAGCAGCTGGGGACAGGGTGATGAAAAACTGTTTTTT.

This chain uses TRBV14 with TRBJ2-1, with D perhaps TRBD1 (5 bases). The CDR3 loop spans 16 amino acids. Germline lookup yields CDR1 SGHDN and CDR2 FVKESK. Trimming removed 0 bases at V and 2 bases at J, with 11 bases between. The CDR3 loop reads CASSQDVGAPYNEQFF. The CDR3 region has the DNA TGTGCCAGCAGCCAAGATGTAGGGGCGCCCTACAATGAGCAGTTCTTC.

The J gene is TRBJ2-6, the V gene TRBV7-8; no reliable D call. Germline CDR1 SGHVS, CDR2 FQNEAQ. The CDR3 totals 17 residues. Between the trimmed V and J ends, which lost 1 base and 2 bases, there was a span of 12 bases. The DNA of the CDR3 is TGTGCCAGCAGCTTAGTTTTACGAGTTACTGGGGCCAACGTCCTGACTTTC. It is translated as CASSLVLRVTGANVLTF.

This chain links TRBV30 with TRBJ2-1, with D maybe TRBD2 (5 bases). The V gene's germline CDR1 is GTSNPN and CDR2 SVGIG (reference sequence). Trimming removed 2 bases from V and 0 bases from J, with 8 bases in between. The CDR3 runs to 14 residues. CDR3: CAWSLGSSYNEQFF. The CDR3 bases are TGTGCCTGGAGTTTGGGGAGCTCCTACAATGAGCAGTTCTTC.

This clone was counted between two and nine times. The rearrangement uses TRBV7-2 and TRBJ2-1, with 10 nucleotides matching TRBD2. The CDR3 spans 16 residues. Germline V lookup: CDR1 SGHTA, CDR2 FQGNSA. V was clipped by 6 bases and J by 3 bases; unmatched bases: 8. The CDR3 reads CASRVAGGLFYNEQFF. The CDR3 DNA sequence: TGTGCCAGCAGGGTAGCGGGGGGCCTGTTCTACAATGAGCAGTTCTTC.

The gene calls are TRBV15 and TRBJ1-2; D is unclear. Looked up from germline, CDR1 is LNHNV and CDR2 is YYDKDF (reference sequence). The CDR3 is 16 amino acids. Between the trimmed V and J ends, which lost 1 base and 3 bases, there was a span of 15 bases. The CDR3 DNA reads as TGTGCCACCAGCAGAGCTATGCTGAGACGGGACTATGGCTACACCTTC. Amino acids: CATSRAMLRRDYGYTF.

The sample holds one count of this clone. V gene TRBV18 combines with J gene TRBJ1-2; D ambiguous. V shed 10 bases and J shed 3 bases, with 21 bases lying between them. The CDR3 length is 15 residues. Germline CDR1 reads KGHSH; CDR2 reads LQKENI. The CDR3 protein is CATARGQTSDYGYTF. The DNA for the CDR3 is TGTGCCACCGCCCGGGGTCAGACATCGGACTATGGCTACACCTTC. Full variable domain (rest looked up from reference TRBV18 and TRBJ1-2): NAGVMQNPRHLVRRRGQEARLRCSPMKGHSHVYWYRQLPEEGLKFMVYLQKENIIDESGMPKERFSAEFPKEGPSILRIQQVVRGDSAAYFCATARGQTSDYGYTFGSGTRLTVV.

The chain uses TRBV7-8 and TRBJ2-7; D is possibly TRBD1 (7 bases). V was pared by 4 bases and J by 1 base, with 11 bases between. Germline V gives CDR1 SGHVS, CDR2 FQNEAQ. The CDR3 runs to 14 residues. CDR3 in amino acids: CASSWAGGSYEQYF. In nucleotides, the CDR3 is TGTGCCAGCAGCTGGGCAGGGGGGTCCTACGAGCAGTACTTC.